Listed below are T cell receptor beta chains from one sample, sequenced in a study of T cell responses to AZD1222 COVID-19 vaccine. This table comes from immunoSEQ multiplex PCR, and its TCRdb copy is limited to in-frame clones, with some not included. The sample includes 55,000 to 65,000 clones, roughly 87% of them seen just once. Sequenced here: peripheral blood, sampled 28 days after the second AZD1222 dose. These receptor sequences come from an adult who received the AZD1222 COVID-19 vaccine. The CDR3 runs from the conserved cysteine through the conserved F or W. D genes are given only for firm matches. Clone size appears in some rows only: once, few, many, or a class for an expanded clone.

v_call	d_call	j_call	clone_size	cdr3_aa	cdr3_nt
TRBV5-1	.	TRBJ2-1	.	CASMDKLSYNEQFF	TGCGCCAGTATGGATAAGCTCTCCTACAATGAGCAGTTCTTC
TRBV9	.	TRBJ1-1	few	CASSEGVGNTEAFF	TGTGCCAGCAGTGAGGGGGTCGGGAACACTGAAGCTTTCTTT
TRBV9	.	TRBJ1-2	.	CASSVGASGNGYTF	TGTGCCAGCAGCGTAGGTGCGTCGGGGAATGGCTACACCTTC
TRBV12-3/TRBV12-4	.	TRBJ2-1	.	CASEGRGTHEQFF	TGTGCCAGTGAGGGCCGAGGCACCCATGAGCAGTTCTTC
TRBV5-1	TRBD1	TRBJ1-4	.	CASSLVGQGDEKLFF	TGCGCCAGCAGCTTGGTGGGACAGGGGGATGAAAAACTGTTTTTT
TRBV12-2	.	TRBJ2-7	.	CASRLAPSGRGDEQYF	TGTGCAAGTCGCTTAGCTCCTAGCGGGAGGGGCGACGAGCAGTACTTC
TRBV10-2	TRBD1	TRBJ2-7	.	CASSQGVEQYF	TGCGCCAGCAGTCAGGGGGTCGAGCAGTACTTC
TRBV7-9	.	TRBJ1-4	once	CATIEGEANEKLFF	TGTGCCACCATAGAGGGGGAGGCTAATGAAAAACTGTTTTTT
TRBV29-1	.	TRBJ1-1	.	CSVTVGGRNTEAFF	TGCAGCGTGACCGTGGGAGGGAGGAACACTGAAGCTTTCTTT
TRBV4-2	.	TRBJ2-7	.	CASSQGNRGGQYF	TGTGCCAGCAGCCAAGGGAACAGAGGAGGGCAGTACTTC
TRBV19	.	TRBJ2-2	.	CASSKTDFTGELFF	TGTGCCAGTAGTAAGACAGATTTTACCGGGGAGCTGTTTTTT
TRBV18	TRBD1	TRBJ1-2	.	CASSPDYRGSYTF	TGTGCCAGCTCACCGGATTACAGGGGTAGCTACACCTTC
TRBV11-2	TRBD1	TRBJ1-2	few	CASSPGLDRPLYGYTF	TGTGCCAGCAGCCCCGGATTGGACAGGCCACTCTATGGCTACACCTTC
TRBV5-1	.	TRBJ1-1	once	CASSLDSFTEAFF	TGCGCCAGCAGCTTGGACAGTTTCACTGAAGCTTTCTTT
TRBV5-6	TRBD2	TRBJ2-1	.	CASSLQGSGIDEQFF	TGTGCCAGCAGCTTGCAGGGTAGCGGGATCGATGAGCAGTTCTTC
TRBV14	.	TRBJ2-1	few	CASSPLWRGREQFF	TGTGCCAGCAGCCCTCTGTGGAGGGGGCGGGAGCAGTTCTTC
TRBV6-6	.	TRBJ2-7	.	CASSYSAVSWSYEQYF	TGTGCCAGCAGTTACTCGGCAGTTTCGTGGTCCTACGAGCAGTACTTC
TRBV5-1	.	TRBJ2-7	.	CASSTGFTYEQYF	TGCGCCAGCAGTACGGGCTTCACCTACGAGCAGTACTTC
TRBV19	.	TRBJ2-3	.	CASRPASTDTQYF	TGTGCCTCCCGCCCCGCGAGCACAGATACGCAGTATTTT
TRBV24-1	.	TRBJ2-2	.	CATSDTPSVVGELFF	TGTGCCACCAGTGATACCCCTAGCGTGGTCGGGGAGCTGTTTTTT
TRBV10-1	.	TRBJ2-7	.	CASSGRATGEQYF	TGCGCCAGCAGTGGGCGGGCGACAGGAGAGCAGTACTTC
TRBV6-2/TRBV6-3	TRBD1	TRBJ2-3	.	CASSPGTDSTDTQYF	TGTGCCAGCAGTCCCGGGACAGACAGCACAGATACGCAGTATTTT
TRBV5-4	TRBD2	TRBJ2-7	.	CASTPGGSYEQYF	TGTGCCAGCACCCCGGGGGGATCCTACGAGCAGTACTTC
TRBV10-3	TRBD1	TRBJ2-7	.	CAISEARTGSYEQYF	TGTGCCATCAGTGAGGCCCGGACAGGGTCTTACGAGCAGTACTTC
TRBV4-3	.	TRBJ2-3	.	CASSQDLATGDTQYF	TGCGCCAGCAGCCAAGATTTGGCCACCGGTGATACGCAGTATTTT